These 29 T cell receptor beta chains were sequenced from one sample in a study of blood T cells in healthy people across ages. Then a second PCR, running roughly 7 to 11 cycles, was carried out with a sample-barcoded 5' primer and a J-beta primer mix. TCRdb re-derived calls from the 5' RACE reads in MiXCR, one entry per CDR3 protein. The table records approximately 600,000 distinct CDR3 sequences, roughly 58% of them present only once. Specimen: blood. The receptors were gathered from a man between 60 and 75 years old in good health.

This chain links TRBV7-2 with TRBJ1-5; D possibly corresponds to TRBD1 (5 bases). The V gene lost 3 bases and the J gene lost 5 bases, with 11 bases spanning the gap. The germline V gene has CDR1 SGHTA and CDR2 FQGNSA. This CDR3 has 14 amino acids. The CDR3 reads CASSFGDGYQPQHF. The DNA for the CDR3 is TGTGCCAGCAGCTTTGGGGACGGTTATCAGCCCCAGCATTTT.

This chain connects TRBV6-5 to TRBJ1-2, with TRBD1 as a possible D gene (6 bases). Between the trimmed V and J ends, which lost 2 bases and 4 bases, there was a span of 8 bases. Germline V gene data show CDR1 as MNHEY and CDR2 as SVGAGI. This CDR3 spans 13 amino acids. Written as DNA, the CDR3 is TGTGCCAGCAGTTACGGGGGCCGCTATGGCTACACCTTC. This codes for CASSYGGRYGYTF.

This rearrangement joins TRBV10-3 to TRBJ1-2; D gene unclear. V gave up 0 bases and J gave up 10 bases, with 15 bases separating them. Germline V lookup: CDR1 ENHRY, CDR2 SYGVKD. The CDR3 runs 14 residues. DNA for the CDR3: TGTGCCATCAGTGAGTCGGTATCCCTTATCCCCTACACCTTC. As protein: CAISESVSLIPYTF.

The chain uses TRBV28 and TRBJ1-2, with D perhaps TRBD1 (5 bases). The germline V gene has CDR1 MDHEN and CDR2 SYDVKM. V shed 7 bases and J shed 0 bases, with 15 bases lying between them. This CDR3 has 15 residues. CDR3 sequence reads: CASIDSRTANYGYTF. CDR3 bases: TGTGCCAGCATCGACAGCCGAACCGCTAACTATGGCTACACCTTC.

The chain carries TRBV5-1 and TRBJ2-5; TRBD2 agrees at 8 bases. J gave up 5 bases and V 5 bases, and 8 bases lay outside the gene matches. The germline V gene encodes CDR1 SGHRS and CDR2 YFSETQ. The length of the CDR3 is 14 residues. CDR3 DNA: TGCGCCAGCAGGACGGGACTAGAGGGGGAGACCCAGTACTTC. Translated, it gives CASRTGLEGETQYF.

The chain carries TRBV7-9 and TRBJ2-4; D is unresolved. The J call is uncertain, as TRBJ2-7 better fits the DNA end. Germline V gene sequence: CDR1 SEHNR, CDR2 FQNEAQ (reference sequence). CDR3 size: 13 residues. The CDR3 region is CASSSASHYEQYF. The CDR3 nucleotides are TGTGCCAGCAGCTCAGCGTCTCACTACGAGCAGTACTTC.

This chain connects TRBV29-1 to TRBJ2-1, with 10 bases matching TRBD2. Germline CDR1 SQVTM, CDR2 ANQGSEA. The CDR3 runs to 18 residues. Trimming at V came to 0 bases and at J to 6 bases, leaving 14 bases not matched to a gene. CDR3 DNA: TGCAGCGTTGAAGAGGTAGCGGGGGGAACGCTGGGGGTCAATGAGCAGTTCTTC. Its protein product is CSVEEVAGGTLGVNEQFF.

The chain uses TRBV12-3 or TRBV12-4 and TRBJ2-7; 7 nucleotides agree with TRBD1. This CDR3 comprises 13 residues. Trimming took 6 bases from V and 5 from J; bases not matched to a gene: 7. The CDR3 loop reads CASRVTGQDEQYF. The CDR3 nucleotides read TGTGCCAGCAGGGTGACAGGGCAGGACGAGCAGTACTTC.

The V call is TRBV12-3 or TRBV12-4, the J call TRBJ2-4, with D perhaps matching TRBD1 (6 bases). The DNA end favors TRBJ2-7, so the J call may be wrong. CDR3 length equals 15 residues. CDR3 in amino acids: CASRDWEGQTYEQYF. The CDR3 DNA follows: TGTGCCAGCAGGGACTGGGAAGGACAGACCTACGAGCAGTACTTC.

This clonotype was recorded a few times. The chain couples TRBV25-1 to TRBJ2-1, with 8 bases aligning to TRBD2. The CDR3 is made up of 16 amino acids. Trimming at V came to 0 bases and at J to 7 bases, leaving 8 bases not matched to a gene. Germline CDR1 and CDR2: MGHDK and SYGVNS. The CDR3 reads CASSEYRGGRENEQFF. The CDR3 region has the DNA TGTGCCAGCAGTGAATATCGGGGGGGGCGTGAAAATGAGCAGTTCTTC.

This chain connects TRBV5-1 to TRBJ2-1, with D possibly TRBD2 on 6 matching bases. Trimming removed 4 bases at V and 7 bases at J, with 18 bases between. This CDR3 is 15 amino acids long. CDR1 is SGHRS, CDR2 YFSETQ, per germline. CDR3 coding DNA: TGCGCCAGCAGCCCCACTAGCCAGGGCGGGAATGAGCAGTTCTTC. Translated, it gives CASSPTSQGGNEQFF.

The V call is TRBV27, the J call TRBJ2-6; D remains ambiguous. The germline gives CDR1 MNHEY, CDR2 SMNVEV (reference sequence). CDR3 length equals 16 residues. V was shortened by 7 bases and J by 3 bases, with 16 bases between the two germline ends. CDR3 DNA: TGTGCCAGCACCCCCTGGCCCCGGGTTGGGGCCAACGTCCTGACTTTC. It codes for CASTPWPRVGANVLTF.

The V gene is TRBV18, the J gene TRBJ2-3; TRBD2 might be the D (6 bases). CDR1 is KGHSH, CDR2 LQKENI, per germline. V was pared by 1 base and J by 6 bases, with 23 bases between. The CDR3 length is 18 residues. Here the CDR3 reads CASSPQPRGRSAGDTQYF. In DNA, the CDR3 is TGTGCCAGCTCACCACAACCCCGGGGGAGGTCCGCAGGTGATACGCAGTATTTT.

This rearrangement joins TRBV6-6 to TRBJ2-7; D perhaps matches TRBD2 (7 bases). V lost 0 bases to trimming and J lost 1 base, with 13 bases between them. The CDR3 totals 16 residues. Germline CDR1 and CDR2: MNHNY and SVGAGI (reference sequence). CDR3 nucleotide sequence: TGTGCCAGCAGTTACTCGGTGGGGGGGCGGTCCTACGAGCAGTACTTC. Its translation is CASSYSVGGRSYEQYF.

This chain's CDR3 is CASSKVSCQETQYF. The CDR3 DNA reads as TGTGCCAGCAGCAAAGTAAGTTGCCAAGAGACCCAGTACTTC. This chain connects TRBV21-1 to TRBJ2-5. TRBV21-1 is a pseudogene locus. This CDR3 contains 14 residues.

This chain joins TRBV29-1 and TRBJ2-2; a weak D match, TRBD2 (7 bases). Germline lookup yields CDR1 SQVTM and CDR2 ANQGSEA. Trimming shortened V by 6 bases and J by 5 bases, and 16 bases separated the two germline ends. The length of the CDR3 is 14 residues. The CDR3 DNA reads TGCAGCGTGGGGAGGGGGGAGCGGACCGGGGAGCTGTTTTTT. This codes for CSVGRGERTGELFF.

This chain connects TRBV4-2 to TRBJ2-7; D perhaps matches TRBD2 (5 bases). This CDR3 has 13 amino acids. The V gene lost 1 base and the J gene lost 9 bases, with 13 bases spanning the gap. Germline V gene lookup returns CDR1 LGHNA and CDR2 YNFKEQ. The CDR3 DNA reads as TGTGCCAGCAGCCAAGTTGGAACGGGATGGCAGTACTTC. The encoded protein is CASSQVGTGWQYF.

The genes are TRBV15 and TRBJ2-5; D not resolved. The V gene's germline CDR1 is LNHNV and CDR2 YYDKDF (reference sequence). The CDR3 length is 13 residues. With 6 bases removed from V and 2 bases from J, the gap between germline ends came to 10 bases. Here the CDR3 DNA reads TGTGCCACCAGAGGGTATTTTCAAGAGACCCAGTACTTC. Encoded protein: CATRGYFQETQYF.

The chain is built from TRBV12-3 or TRBV12-4 and TRBJ2-7, with 8 bases matching TRBD1. The J call is in doubt because the DNA end fits TRBJ2-4 better. The CDR3 is made up of 13 amino acids. The CDR3 loop reads CASSIGQGNIQYF. The CDR3 DNA is TGTGCCAGCTCCATCGGACAGGGAAACATTCAGTACTTC.

The rearrangement links TRBV9 to TRBJ2-1, with TRBD2 matching 13 bases. The trim removed 0 bases at V and 7 bases at J, leaving 7 bases unmatched. The CDR3 length is 17 residues. CDR1 and CDR2 from the germline V gene are SGDLS and YYNGEE. In DNA, the CDR3 is TGTGCCAGCAGCGTAGGGTTGGGGACTAGCGGGGAGAATGAGCAGTTCTTC. Amino acids: CASSVGLGTSGENEQFF.

This rearrangement joins TRBV10-1 to TRBJ2-7; D is unclear. V was cut by 3 bases and J by 1 base, with 10 bases left in between. The CDR3 consists of 14 residues. Germline CDR1 is WNHNN and CDR2 is SYGVQD (reference sequence). The CDR3 here is CASSDPGKSYEQYF. The CDR3 DNA reads TGCGCCAGCAGTGACCCTGGCAAGTCCTACGAGCAGTACTTC.

The genes are TRBV5-5 and TRBJ1-2; D ambiguous. CDR1 and CDR2 (germline): SGHKS, YYEKEE (reference sequence). V lost 4 bases to trimming and J lost 2 bases, with 18 bases between them. The CDR3 consists of 16 residues. CDR3 in amino acids: CASSRTDVNLNYGYTF. The CDR3 nucleotides are TGTGCCAGCAGCAGGACGGACGTTAACCTCAACTATGGCTACACCTTC.

The gene calls are TRBV7-9 and TRBJ2-5; TRBD1 matches 7 bases. TRBJ2-7 matches the DNA end more closely, so the J call is doubtful. Germline CDR1 SEHNR, CDR2 FQNEAQ (reference sequence). CDR3 length: 12 amino acids. The CDR3 DNA reads as TGTGCCACCCGCCCAGGGGGTTACGAGCAGTACTTC. It yields the protein CATRPGGYEQYF.

The chain is built from TRBV6-2 or TRBV6-3 and TRBJ2-1; D assignment may be TRBD1 or TRBD2 (6 bases each). Germline loops: CDR1 MNHEY, CDR2 SVGEGT. This CDR3 region has 15 residues. V was shortened by 8 bases and J by 8 bases, with 22 bases between the two germline ends. The CDR3 DNA sequence: TGTGCCAGCGGTGCTTACGGGGGCCCAGGGGATGAGCAGTTCTTC. Amino acid sequence: CASGAYGGPGDEQFF.

Concerning this clonotype: A read error may produce the germline difference seen at one junction end. The chain couples TRBV5-5 to TRBJ2-5; no clear D gene. There are 14 residues in the CDR3. Germline CDR1 SGHKS, CDR2 YYEKEE (reference sequence). CDR3 in amino acids: CASSLLGRPETLYF. The CDR3 nucleotides are TGTGCCAGCAGCTTACTCGGACGTCCAGAGACCCTGTACTTC.

The V and J genes are TRBV6-2 or TRBV6-3 and TRBJ2-7, with D perhaps matching TRBD2 (6 bases). Germline V gene data show CDR1 as MNHEY and CDR2 as SVGEGT. The CDR3 is 15 residues long. V was trimmed by 4 bases and J by 6 bases, leaving 19 bases between them. CDR3 in amino acids: CASSSPWAGGIEQYF. DNA for the CDR3: TGTGCCAGCAGTTCCCCCTGGGCCGGGGGAATCGAGCAGTACTTC.

This chain uses TRBV15 with TRBJ2-5; 9 nucleotides match TRBD1. CDR1 and CDR2 from the germline V gene are LNHNV and YYDKDF (reference sequence). The CDR3 is 14 residues long. The ends lost 1 base at V and 13 bases at J; junction bases unmatched: 10. DNA of the CDR3: TGTGCCACCAGCAGAGGCCGCCTTGGACAGGGGTTGTACTTC. Protein sequence: CATSRGRLGQGLYF.

The chain joins TRBV20-1 to TRBJ1-6; D unclear. This CDR3 has 16 amino acids. The germline V gene encodes CDR1 DFQATT and CDR2 SNEGSKA (reference sequence). Trimming removed 2 bases at V and 0 bases at J, with 11 bases between. The CDR3 reads CSARIPKHSYNSPLHF. CDR3 bases: TGCAGTGCTAGAATACCTAAGCACTCCTATAATTCACCCCTCCACTTT.

The chain is built from TRBV9 and TRBJ2-1; 7 nucleotides match TRBD2. CDR1 SGDLS and CDR2 YYNGEE come from the germline V gene. This CDR3 region has 15 residues. With V trimmed by 0 bases and J by 7 bases, 7 bases remained unmatched. CDR3 in DNA: TGTGCCAGCAGCGTAGAGGTGGGGGGGGTTAATGAGCAGTTCTTC. Its translation: CASSVEVGGVNEQFF.